A selection of T cell receptor beta chains follows, all from one sample in a study of low-dose radiotherapy and immunotherapy resistance in tumors. MiXCR, applied by TCRdb to the reads, yields one record per CDR3 protein. Among 65,000 to 100,000 distinct CDR3 sequences listed, 18% were seen once. Specimen: PBMCs, collected before treatment. The receptors here all came from a male donor with prostate cancer. Each CDR3 is given with its conserved first and last residue. A D gene is named only where the DNA matches it firmly. The listing skips clone size in some rows; elsewhere it reads once, few, many or a size class.

CDR3nt	CDR3aa	j_gene	abundance	d_gene	v_gene
TGTGCCAGCAGCCCCCCAAACAGGCCCGGGGATGAAAAACTGTTTTTT	CASSPPNRPGDEKLFF	TRBJ1-4	many	NA	TRBV25-1
TGTGCCAGCAGCCCCCGACTAGCGGGGCGCCGAGATAGCACAGATACGCAGTATTTT	CASSPRLAGRRDSTDTQYF	TRBJ2-3	few	TRBD2	TRBV14
TGTGCCAGCAGCTTATATAATTCACCCCTCCACTTT	CASSLYNSPLHF	TRBJ1-6	many	NA	TRBV7-9
TGCAGTGCTAGAGATCGTCGACGAAGGGCTAACGGCTACAATGAGCAGTTCTTC	CSARDRRRRANGYNEQFF	TRBJ2-1	many	NA	TRBV20-1
TGTGCCAGCAGTACGGCGGGACTAGCTAGCTACGAGCAGTACTTC	CASSTAGLASYEQYF	TRBJ2-7	many	TRBD2	TRBV6-2/TRBV6-3
TGTGCCAGCAGCCAAGACGTAGGCGGGGGAGGCACAGATACGCAGTATTTT	CASSQDVGGGGTDTQYF	TRBJ2-3	many	TRBD2	TRBV3-1
TGTGCCAGCAGTGGGTCCCGGGACGGGACCCAGTACTTC	CASSGSRDGTQYF	TRBJ2-5	many	NA	TRBV6-5
TGTGCCAGTAGTACGGGACAGGGGGTCTCTGGGGCCAACGTCCTGACTTTC	CASSTGQGVSGANVLTF	TRBJ2-6	NA	TRBD1	TRBV19
TGTGCCAGCGGACGGAGACTAGCGGGGAGGTCAGATACGCAGTATTTT	CASGRRLAGRSDTQYF	TRBJ2-3	few	TRBD2	TRBV2
TGCGCCAGCAGCCAAGTCCTCGGGTTTGGGGCCCAGTACTTC	CASSQVLGFGAQYF	TRBJ2-5	many	NA	TRBV4-3
TGTGCCAGCAGTTACTCGGAGGACGTGTCTGGGCACACTGAAGCTTTCTTT	CASSYSEDVSGHTEAFF	TRBJ1-1	many	NA	TRBV6-6
TGTGCCAGCACACAGGTGGGTAGGGTCAATGAGCAGTTCTTC	CASTQVGRVNEQFF	TRBJ2-1	NA	NA	TRBV25-1
TGTGCCAGCAGTTTCGGGGCTAGGGCTGAAGCTTTCTTT	CASSFGARAEAFF	TRBJ1-1	many	NA	TRBV12-3/TRBV12-4
TGTGCCAGCAGTTTGGTACAGGGAGGTCAGCCCCAGCATTTT	CASSLVQGGQPQHF	TRBJ1-5	NA	NA	TRBV12-3/TRBV12-4
TGTGCCAGCAGCCAGGGAGCAACTAATGAAAAACTGTTTTTT	CASSQGATNEKLFF	TRBJ1-4	many	NA	TRBV6-6
TGTGCCAGCAGCTTCTCTAATCAGCCCCAGCATTTT	CASSFSNQPQHF	TRBJ1-5	many	NA	TRBV7-2
TGTGCCAGCCAGACGATGGGAAATTCACCCCTCCACTTT	CASQTMGNSPLHF	TRBJ1-6	NA	NA	TRBV2
TGTGCCAGCAGCTTAGTGTCGAGGGGGCCTTACAATGAGCAGTTCTTC	CASSLVSRGPYNEQFF	TRBJ2-1	few	TRBD1	TRBV7-2
TGCAGCGTAACAGGGGCCGAGTATGGCTACACCTTC	CSVTGAEYGYTF	TRBJ1-2	many	TRBD1	TRBV29-1
TGTGCCATCAGGGATGGCGGCTACACCTTC	CAIRDGGYTF	TRBJ1-2	NA	NA	TRBV10-3
TGCAGTGCGTTGCCCGGGACAGGGAACTACGAGCAGTACTTC	CSALPGTGNYEQYF	TRBJ2-7	many	TRBD1	TRBV20-1
TGTGCCAGCAGCCCCTCACAGGGGCAGGTTCCCCAGCATTTT	CASSPSQGQVPQHF	TRBJ1-5	many	TRBD1	TRBV7-9
TGTGCCAGTAGTGGGCAGAGGAACACCGGGGAGCTTTTTTTT	CASSGQRNTGELFF	TRBJ2-2	NA	NA	TRBV19
TGTGCCAGCAGCCAAGGTCTGGGATCCTACGAGCAGTACTTC	CASSQGLGSYEQYF	TRBJ2-7	many	NA	TRBV3-1
TGTGCCAGCAGCCGGGACAGACGCACAGATACGCAGTATTTT	CASSRDRRTDTQYF	TRBJ2-3	many	TRBD1	TRBV3-1
TGCGCCAGCAGGGCTGAAGGTCATGGCTACACCTTC	CASRAEGHGYTF	TRBJ1-2	many	NA	TRBV5-1
TGTGCCAGCAGCTTAGGTCGAACAGGGAGCCCCACAGATACGCAGTATTTT	CASSLGRTGSPTDTQYF	TRBJ2-3	many	NA	TRBV11-2
TGTGCCAGTACTAACCCTCATTCAGGGTCACTAGGGCAGTTCTTC	CASTNPHSGSLGQFF	TRBJ2-1	NA	NA	TRBV19
TGTGCCAGCAGCCAAGACGGCAGCGCAGGGTTTCCCTCCAACTATGGCTACACCTTC	CASSQDGSAGFPSNYGYTF	TRBJ1-2	NA	NA	TRBV4-2
TGTGCCTGGACAACAGGGGCTCAGAATGAGCAGTTCTTC	CAWTTGAQNEQFF	TRBJ2-1	many	TRBD1	TRBV30
TGTGCCAGCAGTCCGGACAGTAGCAATCAGCCCCAGCATTTT	CASSPDSSNQPQHF	TRBJ1-5	many	NA	TRBV27
TGTGCCAGCAGCCGTACAGGCTACGAGCAGTACTTC	CASSRTGYEQYF	TRBJ2-7	many	NA	TRBV14
TGTGCCAGCAGTTTAGCCAATATATACAATGAGCAGTTCTTC	CASSLANIYNEQFF	TRBJ2-1	NA	NA	TRBV12-3/TRBV12-4
TGCGCCAGCAGCCTAGAACTAGCGGGGGTCGATGAGCAGTTCTTC	CASSLELAGVDEQFF	TRBJ2-1	many	TRBD2	TRBV5-1
TGTGCCAGCAGTAACACACTCGAGGGGTCCTCCTACGAGCAGTACTTC	CASSNTLEGSSYEQYF	TRBJ2-7	many	NA	TRBV2
TGTGCCAGCAGCCCCGGTGAGGCTGTACGCAATCAGCCCCAGCATTTT	CASSPGEAVRNQPQHF	TRBJ1-5	many	NA	TRBV6-6
TGCAGTGCTAGCGAGGACGCCGAGGGGCAGTTCTTC	CSASEDAEGQFF	TRBJ2-1	many	NA	TRBV20-1
TGTGCCAGCAGCTGGGGCGGACGGAACACCGGGGAGCTGTTTTTT	CASSWGGRNTGELFF	TRBJ2-2	many	NA	TRBV7-6
TGTGCCAGCAGCTTGGTTACGTGGGGAATGAACACTGAAGCTTTCTTT	CASSLVTWGMNTEAFF	TRBJ1-1	once	NA	TRBV5-6
TGTGCCACCAGATTCGAGAGGCGACCCACAAATGAGCAGTTCTTC	CATRFERRPTNEQFF	TRBJ2-1	many	NA	TRBV24-1
TGCGCCAGCAGAACAGGGAGGGGAGATACGCAGTATTTT	CASRTGRGDTQYF	TRBJ2-3	many	NA	TRBV10-2
TGTGCCAGCGGGGGGTCCGAGCAGTACTTC	CASGGSEQYF	TRBJ2-7	many	NA	TRBV2
TGCAGTGCTAGACCCTACGCGGGGGGCCTCACAGATACGCAGTATTTT	CSARPYAGGLTDTQYF	TRBJ2-3	many	TRBD2	TRBV20-1
TGTGCCAGCAGCCCCCTGTCCAATGAGCAGTTCTTC	CASSPLSNEQFF	TRBJ2-1	many	NA	TRBV3-1
TGCGCCAGCAGCCGAGAGGGGGGGCGCTACAATGAGCAGTTCTTC	CASSREGGRYNEQFF	TRBJ2-1	many	NA	TRBV4-1
TGTGCCATGCAAGGGCGGGAAAATGAAAAACTGTTTTTT	CAMQGRENEKLFF	TRBJ1-4	many	NA	TRBV7-9
TGTGCCTGCAGTGAGTCTCAGGGCCCGGGAGATCCCCAGCATTTT	CACSESQGPGDPQHF	TRBJ1-5	NA	NA	TRBV10-3
TGCGCCAGCAGTCCTGCACAGAAGCAGTTCTTC	CASSPAQKQFF	TRBJ2-1	many	NA	TRBV23-1
TGTGCCAGCAGCGTAGTGACGGGACACAAATCCCTAACCTACGAGCAGTACTTC	CASSVVTGHKSLTYEQYF	TRBJ2-7	NA	NA	TRBV9
TGTGCCAGCAGGCCCAGCGGGGAAACCGGGGAGCTGTTTTTT	CASRPSGETGELFF	TRBJ2-2	many	TRBD2	TRBV6-1
TGCGCCAGCAGTCTTGCGGGACAGGGGGCCTACAATGAGCAGTTCTTC	CASSLAGQGAYNEQFF	TRBJ2-1	NA	TRBD1	TRBV5-1
TGTGCCAGCAGCCAAGACCTCGTCGACTACACCTTC	CASSQDLVDYTF	TRBJ1-2	many	NA	TRBV7-9
TGTGCCAGCAGCTTTCGGACAGGTCTTACCATATATTTT	CASSFRTGLTIYF	TRBJ1-3	many	TRBD1	TRBV7-2
TGCGCCAGCAGCTTGCCCGACAGCCAAGAGACCCAGTACTTC	CASSLPDSQETQYF	TRBJ2-5	many	NA	TRBV5-1
TGTGCCAGCAGTGCCAGCGGTGGGCCGGGAGAGACCCAGTACTTC	CASSASGGPGETQYF	TRBJ2-5	NA	NA	TRBV6-5
TGCAGTGCTAGAGATCGGGAAGCACGCTACGAGCAGTACTTC	CSARDREARYEQYF	TRBJ2-7	NA	NA	TRBV20-1
TGTGCCAGCAGTCCGGGGGGGACAGGGAGGACGGAGACCCAGTACTTC	CASSPGGTGRTETQYF	TRBJ2-5	many	NA	TRBV27
TGTGCCAGCAGATCCGAGGACTATGGCTACACCTTC	CASRSEDYGYTF	TRBJ1-2	NA	NA	TRBV7-9
TGTGCCAGCAGCGTAAGTAGTTTAGGCAATGAGCAGTTCTTC	CASSVSSLGNEQFF	TRBJ2-1	NA	NA	TRBV9